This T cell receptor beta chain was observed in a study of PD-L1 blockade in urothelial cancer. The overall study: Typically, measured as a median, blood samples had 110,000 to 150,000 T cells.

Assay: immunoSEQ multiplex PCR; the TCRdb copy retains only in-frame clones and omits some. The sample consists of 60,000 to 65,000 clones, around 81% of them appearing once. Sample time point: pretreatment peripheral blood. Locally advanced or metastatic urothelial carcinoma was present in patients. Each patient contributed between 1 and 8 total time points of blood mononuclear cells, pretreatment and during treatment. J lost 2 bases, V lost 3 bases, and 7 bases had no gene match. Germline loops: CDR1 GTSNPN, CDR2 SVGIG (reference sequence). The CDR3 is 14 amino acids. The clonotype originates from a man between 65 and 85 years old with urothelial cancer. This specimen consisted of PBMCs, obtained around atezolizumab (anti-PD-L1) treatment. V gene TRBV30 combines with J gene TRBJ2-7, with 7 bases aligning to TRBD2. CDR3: CAWRLTSDTYEQYF. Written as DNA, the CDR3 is TGTGCCTGGAGATTAACTAGCGATACCTACGAGCAGTACTTC.